This T cell receptor beta chain was recovered during a study of glioma-infiltrating T cells after dendritic cell vaccination. On the study more broadly: Monocyte-derived dendritic cells, cultured approximately 7 days with IL-4 and GM-CSF, were pulsed with autologous tumor lysate.

Germline CDR1 and CDR2: SGHAT and FQNNGV. V was cut by 5 bases and J by 0 bases, with 13 bases left in between. This CDR3 region has 15 residues. Amplification used 60 V beta primers and 13 J beta primers. Using immunoSEQ multiplex PCR, the repertoire was profiled, and TCRdb retains in-frame clones only, with some absent. The sample lists about 63,000 clones, 70% to 90% occurring once. The time point denotes: after dendritic cell vaccination, including at tumor progression/relapse. This chain uses TRBV11-2 with TRBJ1-1, with D unclear. The clonotype was recovered from a human donor with glioblastoma. The sequencing here drew on blood, taken after dendritic cell vaccination. CDR3 sequence: CASSLRLAMNTEAFF. The CDR3, as DNA: TGTGCCAGCAGCCTAAGATTAGCCATGAACACTGAAGCTTTCTTT.